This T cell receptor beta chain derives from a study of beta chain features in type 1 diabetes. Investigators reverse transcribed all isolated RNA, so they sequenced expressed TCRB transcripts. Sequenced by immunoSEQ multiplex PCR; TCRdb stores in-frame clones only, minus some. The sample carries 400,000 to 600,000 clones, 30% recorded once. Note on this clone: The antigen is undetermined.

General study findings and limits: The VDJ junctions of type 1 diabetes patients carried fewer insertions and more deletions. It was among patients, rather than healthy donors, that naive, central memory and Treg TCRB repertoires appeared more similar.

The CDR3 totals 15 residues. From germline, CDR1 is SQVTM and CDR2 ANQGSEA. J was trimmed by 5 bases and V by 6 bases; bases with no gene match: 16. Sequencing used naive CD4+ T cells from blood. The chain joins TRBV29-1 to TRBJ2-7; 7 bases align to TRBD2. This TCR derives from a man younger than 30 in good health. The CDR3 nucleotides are TGCAGCGTCTGCAAGGGAGCGGGACCGCTGAACGAGCAGTACTTC. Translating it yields CSVCKGAGPLNEQYF.